This entry lists 26 T cell receptor beta chains sequenced from one sample in a study of T cell responses to AZD1222 COVID-19 vaccine. Some clones are missing from TCRdb's copy, which holds only in-frame ones; the method was immunoSEQ multiplex PCR. Of more than 100,000 clones listed, over 80% are singletons. The sample consisted of peripheral blood, taken 28 days after the second AZD1222 dose. Source of these receptors: an adult who received the AZD1222 COVID-19 vaccine.

This chain links TRBV10-3 with TRBJ2-3, with 9 bases that match TRBD1. This CDR3 contains 15 residues. Trimming took 5 bases from V and 2 from J; bases not matched to a gene: 5. Germline V gene lookup returns CDR1 ENHRY and CDR2 SYGVKD. The CDR3 sequence is CAISLQGAPTDTQYF. In DNA form, the CDR3 reads TGTGCCATCAGTTTACAGGGGGCCCCCACAGATACGCAGTATTTT.

This clone was recorded a few times. V gene TRBV24-1 combines with J gene TRBJ1-5; D is unresolved. V was clipped by 7 bases and J by 0 bases, with 6 bases between them. Per germline, CDR1 KGHDR and CDR2 SFDVKD. The CDR3 covers 13 residues. The CDR3 region is CATSGNSNQPQHF. In DNA form, the CDR3 reads TGTGCCACCAGCGGTAATAGCAATCAGCCCCAGCATTTT.

This clone was seen a few times. The gene calls are TRBV2 and TRBJ1-3, with TRBD1 as a possible D gene (5 bases). In germline, CDR1 is SNHLY, CDR2 FYNNEI. V was shortened by 5 bases and J by 3 bases, with 8 bases between the two germline ends. The CDR3 runs 13 residues. This CDR3 is CASSTGLGNTIYF. The DNA for the CDR3 is TGTGCCAGCAGTACAGGTCTTGGAAACACCATATATTTT.

A remark on this clone: Other DNA sequences from this sample encode an identical CDR3 as well. The chain has TRBV5-4 and TRBJ1-5, with 7 bases matching TRBD1. CDR1 is SGHNT, CDR2 YYREEE, per germline (reference sequence). The ends lost 2 bases at V and 4 bases at J; junction bases unmatched: 3. CDR3 length equals 14 residues. The CDR3 protein is CASSLQGNNQPQHF. CDR3 nucleotides: TGTGCCAGCAGCTTACAGGGGAATAATCAGCCCCAGCATTTT.

CDR3 coding DNA: TGTGCCAGCAGTTACTCAGCGGGACAGGGGGGGACCCAGTACTTC. Translated, it gives CASSYSAGQGGTQYF. J is TRBJ2-5 and V is TRBV6-5; 11 nucleotides line up with TRBD1. Germline V CDR1 and CDR2: MNHEY, SVGAGI. The CDR3 runs to 15 residues. Germline trimming cut 0 bases from V and 7 bases from J; bases unmatched to any gene: 4.

This chain joins TRBV19 and TRBJ1-5; no firm D call. CDR1 and CDR2 from the germline V gene are LNHDA and SQIVND (reference sequence). Trimming took off 5 bases at V and 0 bases at J, with 8 bases between the two ends. The CDR3 has 14 residues. CDR3 residues: CASSPQHSNQPQHF. The CDR3 DNA follows: TGTGCCAGTAGTCCACAACATAGCAATCAGCCCCAGCATTTT.

The chain is built from TRBV9 and TRBJ1-4, with 7 bases that match TRBD1. CDR3 length: 14 residues. CDR1 is SGDLS, CDR2 YYNGEE, per germline. V shed 4 bases, J shed 6 bases, and the junction held 6 bases outside the gene matches. The CDR3 nucleotides read TGTGCCAGCAGCCCGCGACAGGGTCATGAAAAACTGTTTTTT. It encodes CASSPRQGHEKLFF.

CDR3 sequence (DNA): TGTGCCAGCAGTTACTCTACAGGGGTTTATTCACCCCTCCACTTT. Its translation: CASSYSTGVYSPLHF. The genes are TRBV6-2 or TRBV6-3 and TRBJ1-6; 7 bases are shared with TRBD1. V lost 0 bases and J lost 8; bases outside the gene matches: 4. This CDR3 contains 15 residues. Germline V gives CDR1 MNHEY, CDR2 SVGEGT.

The chain combines TRBV11-3 with TRBJ2-1, with D possibly being TRBD1 (5 bases). The CDR3 is 15 residues long. Trimming stripped 0 bases from V and 4 bases from J, with 10 bases between. From germline, CDR1 is SGHNT and CDR2 YENEEA. CDR3 sequence reads: CASSLEGAGYNEQFF. For the CDR3, the DNA is TGTGCCAGCAGCTTAGAAGGGGCAGGTTACAATGAGCAGTTCTTC.

The chain combines TRBV19 with TRBJ2-1; the D gene is possibly TRBD2 (6 bases). Trimming removed 0 bases at V and 2 bases at J, with 14 bases between. Germline CDR1 is LNHDA and CDR2 is SQIVND (reference sequence). CDR3 size: 17 residues. For the CDR3, the DNA is TGTGCCAGTAGTATAGATCCGGCGGGGTGGACCTACAATGAGCAGTTCTTC. Translated: CASSIDPAGWTYNEQFF.

The rearrangement joins TRBV2 to TRBJ1-3; D gene unclear. This CDR3 is 15 amino acids long. Trimming cost V 2 bases and J 0 bases, with 8 bases left between them. Germline loops: CDR1 SNHLY, CDR2 FYNNEI. Here the CDR3 DNA reads TGTGCCAGCAGTGAAAACAGAGTCTCTGGAAACACCATATATTTT. This gives the protein CASSENRVSGNTIYF.

CDR3 sequence (DNA): TGTGCCAGCACCCAGGGATGGGGTTACGAGCAGTACTTC. The encoded protein is CASTQGWGYEQYF. J is TRBJ2-7 and V is TRBV6-5; D is possibly TRBD1 (5 bases). The germline gives CDR1 MNHEY, CDR2 SVGAGI. V lost 7 bases and J 4 bases, leaving 14 bases between the germline ends. The CDR3 extends over 13 amino acids.

The rearrangement uses TRBV6-4 and TRBJ2-4; TRBD2 matches 8 bases. The germline gives CDR1 MRHNA, CDR2 SNTAGT. V dropped 2 bases and J dropped 13; count of bases not matched to a gene: 7. This CDR3 comprises 13 residues. The DNA of the CDR3 is TGTGCCAGCAGTGACACCCAAGCGGGAGCCCAGTACTTC. Translation gives CASSDTQAGAQYF.

Only one count was recorded for this clone. The V gene is TRBV29-1, the J gene TRBJ2-5; perhaps TRBD2 as D (6 bases). The CDR3 has 11 amino acids. Germline lookup yields CDR1 SQVTM and CDR2 ANQGSEA. V was cut by 5 bases and J by 11 bases, with 15 bases left in between. The CDR3 bases are TGCAGCGTTCCGGAGGGGTTCTCTCAGTACTTC. Encoded protein: CSVPEGFSQYF.

This chain uses TRBV28 with TRBJ2-1, with a weak D call TRBD2 (6 bases). Per germline, CDR1 MDHEN and CDR2 SYDVKM. Trimming took off 8 bases at V and 3 bases at J, with 23 bases between the two ends. The length of the CDR3 is 17 residues. The CDR3 loop is CASSGRLGGTFYNEQFF. CDR3 bases: TGTGCCAGCTCGGGGCGATTGGGCGGGACTTTCTACAATGAGCAGTTCTTC.

The genes are TRBV27 and TRBJ1-6; 9 bases line up with TRBD1. V lost 2 bases to trimming and J lost 7 bases; unmatched junction nucleotides: 6. CDR1 is MNHEY, CDR2 SMNVEV, per germline (reference sequence). CDR3 length equals 16 residues. In nucleotides, the CDR3 is TGTGCCAGCAGTTTAGGGACAGGGATGACAAATTCACCCCTCCACTTT. Encoded protein: CASSLGTGMTNSPLHF.

The chain couples TRBV19 to TRBJ1-5; 8 positions match TRBD1. The CDR3 has 17 amino acids. CDR1 is LNHDA, CDR2 SQIVND, per germline (reference sequence). V lost 2 bases to trimming and J lost 4 bases; unmatched junction nucleotides: 10. The CDR3 region is CASSISPPDRVNQPQHF. The CDR3 coding sequence is TGTGCCAGTAGTATATCCCCCCCGGACAGGGTTAATCAGCCCCAGCATTTT.

The V gene is TRBV18, the J gene TRBJ1-4; D may be TRBD1 (6 bases). Germline lookup yields CDR1 KGHSH and CDR2 LQKENI. The length of the CDR3 is 14 residues. The V and J ends lost 5 bases and 8 bases respectively, with 15 bases between them. The CDR3 sequence is CASSVGQAAEKLFF. CDR3 DNA sequence: TGTGCCAGCTCAGTGGGACAAGCGGCCGAAAAACTGTTTTTT.

This clone came up a few times. The chain is built from TRBV5-1 and TRBJ2-7; 8 nucleotides align to TRBD2. The germline gives CDR1 SGHRS, CDR2 YFSETQ. The CDR3 covers 15 residues. The J segment lost 3 bases and the V segment lost 0 bases, leaving 5 bases of the junction unmatched. This CDR3 reads CASSLAPGLVYEQYF. The CDR3 DNA is TGCGCCAGCAGCTTGGCCCCGGGACTAGTCTACGAGCAGTACTTC.

This chain links TRBV5-6 with TRBJ1-2, with 8 bases lining up with TRBD1. V lost 4 bases, J lost 4 bases, and 6 bases stayed unmatched. The CDR3 length is 14 residues. Germline V lookup: CDR1 SGHDT, CDR2 YYEEEE. The CDR3 nucleotides read TGTGCCAGCAGCAATACAGGGGGGGCCTATGGCTACACCTTC. Residues: CASSNTGGAYGYTF.

V is TRBV27 and J is TRBJ1-6; a possible D gene is TRBD1 (5 bases). V lost 6 bases and J 5 bases, leaving 17 bases between the germline ends. The germline gives CDR1 MNHEY, CDR2 SMNVEV (reference sequence). There are 16 residues in the CDR3. CDR3 amino acids: CASRLGGTEDNSPLHF. The CDR3 nucleotides read TGTGCCAGCAGGCTTGGGGGGACGGAAGATAATTCACCCCTCCACTTT.

This clone turned up a few times. The chain joins TRBV28 to TRBJ2-1; 13 nucleotides align to TRBD2. V shed 8 bases and J 3 bases; nucleotides not matched to a gene: 10. This CDR3 contains 17 residues. CDR1 and CDR2 from the germline V gene are MDHEN and SYDVKM. The CDR3 reads CASAPGTSGDLYNEQFF. In nucleotides, the CDR3 is TGTGCCAGCGCCCCTGGGACTAGCGGGGACCTCTACAATGAGCAGTTCTTC.

In DNA form, the CDR3 reads TGTGCCAGCAGCGTAGCTGTAAAGGCTGAAGCTTTCTTT. It yields the protein CASSVAVKAEAFF. This chain connects TRBV9 to TRBJ1-1; D remains unclear. The germline V gene encodes CDR1 SGDLS and CDR2 YYNGEE. The CDR3 is 13 residues long. V lost 0 bases and J 6 bases, leaving 9 bases between the germline ends.

The chain is built from TRBV24-1 and TRBJ2-3, with no clear D. CDR1 KGHDR and CDR2 SFDVKD come from the germline V gene. This CDR3 has 16 residues. V was cut by 3 bases and J by 5 bases, with 17 bases left in between. Here the CDR3 DNA reads TGTGCCACCAGTGATCATGTCTTGGGAATGGGAGATACGCAGTATTTT. It is translated as CATSDHVLGMGDTQYF.

The chain carries TRBV6-5 and TRBJ1-2; 7 nucleotides line up with TRBD1. Germline lookup yields CDR1 MNHEY and CDR2 SVGAGI. V lost 2 bases to trimming and J lost 5 bases; unmatched junction nucleotides: 2. The CDR3 is 13 amino acids. In DNA, the CDR3 is TGTGCCAGCAGTTACCCGGGACAGTATGGCTACACCTTC. Amino acid sequence: CASSYPGQYGYTF.

The CDR3 DNA reads as TGTGCCAGCATATTCGACAGGGCGGACGGCTACACCTTC. It encodes CASIFDRADGYTF. The chain uses TRBV2 and TRBJ1-2; 7 bases fit TRBD1. Germline V gene data show CDR1 as SNHLY and CDR2 as FYNNEI. This CDR3 is built from 13 residues. After removal of 7 bases from V and 8 bases from J, the junction contained 10 bases not matched to a gene.